This T cell receptor beta chain was found in a study of T cell clonality in common variable immunodeficiency. Sequenced by immunoSEQ multiplex PCR; TCRdb stores in-frame clones only, minus some. The sample has around 42,000 clones, none seen only once. Study-level results: Common variable immunodeficiency TCR beta sequences reportedly had fewer deletions and N-nucleotide insertions. Compared with controls, CVID subjects had fewer shared TCRbeta clones.

Trimming cost V 4 bases and J 4 bases, with 8 bases left between them. Germline V gene sequence: CDR1 SGHRS, CDR2 YFSETQ. The CDR3 contains 12 residues. This clone has a count of ten or more. Antigen specificity is unknown. With the read ending 3 residues before the CDR3 end, the germline J gene is used to fill in that end. The specimen was peripheral blood mononuclear cells. The chain is built from TRBV5-1 and TRBJ1-2, with unresolved D. This clonotype was obtained from a person aged 18 to 70 in good health. The CDR3 here is CASSEGRYGYTF. CDR3 DNA, as far as it was read: TGCGCCAGCAGCGAAGGGCGCTATGGC.